The clone carrying this TCR beta chain was seen just once. Original methodology: Amplification from reference gene primers served as the basis for estimated nucleated cell counts. TCRdb's copy holds only in-frame clones and misses some; the assay was immunoSEQ multiplex PCR. V and J calls and clone size are given by that table; D and trimming were obtained from the DNA. The data show around 180,000 clones, 80% to 90% seen once. The source of the sample is a study of blood T cell repertoires in COVID-19. Looking at the study overall: Specimens from acute and convalescent COVID-19 originated in the United States, Italy and Spain.

This CDR3 comprises 16 residues. The V end was cut by 0 bases, the J end by 5 bases, with 16 bases between. Germline values: CDR1 MNHEY, CDR2 SVGEGT. This clonotype originated in a man between 65 and 79 years old with active or convalescent COVID-19. The V and J genes are TRBV6-2 or TRBV6-3 and TRBJ1-1, with D possibly TRBD1 on 5 matching bases. Material: peripheral blood. CDR3 bases: TGTGCCAGCAGTTACTCGCTTAACAGGATGATGACTGAAGCTTTCTTT. This encodes CASSYSLNRMMTEAFF.